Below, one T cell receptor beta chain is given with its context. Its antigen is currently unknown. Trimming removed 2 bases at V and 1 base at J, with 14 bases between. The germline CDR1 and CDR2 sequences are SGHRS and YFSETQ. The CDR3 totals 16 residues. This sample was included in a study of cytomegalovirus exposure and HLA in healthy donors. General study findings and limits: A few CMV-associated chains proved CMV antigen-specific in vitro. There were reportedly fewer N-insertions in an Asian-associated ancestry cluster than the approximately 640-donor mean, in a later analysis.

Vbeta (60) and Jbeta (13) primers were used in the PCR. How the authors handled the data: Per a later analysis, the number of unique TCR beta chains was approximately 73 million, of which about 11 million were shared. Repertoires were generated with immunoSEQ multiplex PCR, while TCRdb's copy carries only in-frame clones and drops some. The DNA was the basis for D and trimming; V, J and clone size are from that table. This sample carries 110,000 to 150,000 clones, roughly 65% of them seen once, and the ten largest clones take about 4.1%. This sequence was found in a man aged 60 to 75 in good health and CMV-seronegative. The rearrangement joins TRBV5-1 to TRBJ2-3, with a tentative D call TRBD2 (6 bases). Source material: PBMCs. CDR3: CASSLLAASRTDTQYF. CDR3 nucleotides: TGCGCCAGCAGCTTATTAGCGGCATCCCGCACAGATACGCAGTATTTT. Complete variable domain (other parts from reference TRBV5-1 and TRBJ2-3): KAGVTQTPRYLIKTRGQQVTLSCSPISGHRSVSWYQQTPGQGLQFLFEYFSETQRNKGNFPGRFSGRQFSNSRSEMNVSTLELGDSALYLCASSLLAASRTDTQYFGPGTRLTVL.